Sequencing of this TCR beta chain was carried out in a study of T cells in Graves' hyperthyroidism and ophthalmopathy. This clonotype was counted a few times. Hyperthyroidism patients were newly diagnosed, had disease duration under 2 months, and were aged 18 to 65 years. Those patients with uncontrolled infection, other autoimmune disease, pregnancy or lactation were excluded. Together with thyroid ultrasound, orbital computed tomography, serum thyroxine and TRAb, clinical symptoms were used for diagnoses. Amplified TCR beta CDR3 regions derived from RNA transcripts. First-round RT-PCR targeting the TCR CDR3 was performed with the HTBI primer set. TCRdb reprocessed the multiplex PCR reads via MiXCR and lists one record per CDR3 protein. The top ten hold around 15% of the sample, which has around 690,000 distinct CDR3 sequences, around 15% seen once. The CDR3 sequence is 16 residues long. Germline V CDR1 and CDR2: SGHTA, FQGNSA. V lost 1 base, J lost 6 bases, and 9 bases stayed unmatched.

The source of this sequence is a man aged 45 to 65 with Graves' hyperthyroidism. This chain uses TRBV7-2 with TRBJ2-3; TRBD1 matches 8 bases. The sequenced sample consisted of blood. Here the CDR3 DNA reads TGTGCCAGCAGCTTAGTTAGAAGGACAGGGTCCGATACGCAGTATTTT. Protein product: CASSLVRRTGSDTQYF.